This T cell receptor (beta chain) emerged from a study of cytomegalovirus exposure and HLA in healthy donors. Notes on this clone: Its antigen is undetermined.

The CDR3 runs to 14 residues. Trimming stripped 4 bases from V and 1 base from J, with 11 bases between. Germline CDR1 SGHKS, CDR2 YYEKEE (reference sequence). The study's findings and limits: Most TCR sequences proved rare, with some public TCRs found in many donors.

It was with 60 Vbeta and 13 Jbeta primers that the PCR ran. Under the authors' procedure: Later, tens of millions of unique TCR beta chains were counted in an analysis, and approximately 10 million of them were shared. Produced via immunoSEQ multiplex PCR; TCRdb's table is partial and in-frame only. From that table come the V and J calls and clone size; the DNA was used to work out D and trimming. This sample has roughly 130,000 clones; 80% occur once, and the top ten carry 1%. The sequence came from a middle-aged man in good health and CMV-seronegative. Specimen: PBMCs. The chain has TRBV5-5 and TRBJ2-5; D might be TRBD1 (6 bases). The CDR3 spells CASSAWDTQETQYF. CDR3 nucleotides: TGTGCCAGCAGCGCGTGGGACACCCAAGAGACCCAGTACTTC.